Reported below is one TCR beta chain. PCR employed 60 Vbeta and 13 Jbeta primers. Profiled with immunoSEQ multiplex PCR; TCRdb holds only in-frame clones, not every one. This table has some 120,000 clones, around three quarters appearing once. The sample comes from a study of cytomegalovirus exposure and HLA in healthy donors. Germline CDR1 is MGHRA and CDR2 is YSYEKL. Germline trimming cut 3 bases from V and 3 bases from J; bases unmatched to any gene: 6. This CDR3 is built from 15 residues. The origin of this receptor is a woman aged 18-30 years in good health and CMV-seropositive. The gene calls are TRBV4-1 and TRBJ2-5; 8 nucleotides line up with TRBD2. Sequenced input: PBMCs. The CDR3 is CASSHQRGPKETQYF. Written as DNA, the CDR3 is TGCGCCAGCAGCCACCAGCGGGGGCCCAAAGAGACCCAGTACTTC.